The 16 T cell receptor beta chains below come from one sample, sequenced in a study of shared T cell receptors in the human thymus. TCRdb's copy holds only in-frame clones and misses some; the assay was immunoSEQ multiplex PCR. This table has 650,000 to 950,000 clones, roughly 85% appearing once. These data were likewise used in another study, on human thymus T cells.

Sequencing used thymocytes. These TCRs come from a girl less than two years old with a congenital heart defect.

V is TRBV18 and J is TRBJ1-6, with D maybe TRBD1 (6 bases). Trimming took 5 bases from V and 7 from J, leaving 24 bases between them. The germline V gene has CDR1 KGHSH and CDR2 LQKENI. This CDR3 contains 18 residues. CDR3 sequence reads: CASSCAQGTGMVNSPLHF. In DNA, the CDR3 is TGTGCCAGCTCATGTGCACAGGGAACCGGTATGGTGAATTCACCCCTCCACTTT.

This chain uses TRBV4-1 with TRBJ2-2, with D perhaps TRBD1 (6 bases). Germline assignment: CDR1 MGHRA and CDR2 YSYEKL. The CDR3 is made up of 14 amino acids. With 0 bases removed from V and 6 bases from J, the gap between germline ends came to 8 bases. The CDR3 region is CASSQDRGSGELFF. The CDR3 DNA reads TGCGCCAGCAGCCAAGATAGGGGGTCCGGGGAGCTGTTTTTT.

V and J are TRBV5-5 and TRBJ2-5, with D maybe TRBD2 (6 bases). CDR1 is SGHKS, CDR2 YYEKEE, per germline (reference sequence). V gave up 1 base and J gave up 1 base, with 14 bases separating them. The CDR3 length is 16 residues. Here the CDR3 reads CASSLTIRESQETQYF. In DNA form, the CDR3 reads TGTGCCAGCAGCTTGACAATCCGGGAGTCCCAAGAGACCCAGTACTTC. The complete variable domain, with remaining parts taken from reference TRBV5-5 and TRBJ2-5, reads DAGVTQSPTHLIKTRGQQVTLRCSPISGHKSVSWYQQVLGQGPQFIFQYYEKEERGRGNFPDRFSARQFPNYSSELNVNALLLGDSALYLCASSLTIRESQETQYFGPGTRLLVL.

This chain's CDR3 is CASSLVQGYGYTF. The CDR3 DNA is TGTGCCAGCAGCTTAGTACAGGGCTATGGCTACACCTTC. The J gene is TRBJ1-2, the V gene TRBV7-2; tentatively, D is TRBD1 (6 bases). The CDR3 covers 13 residues. Germline V gene sequence: CDR1 SGHTA, CDR2 FQGNSA. Trimming removed 1 base from V and 4 bases from J, with 7 bases in between. The full variable domain, rest sourced from reference TRBV7-2 and TRBJ1-2, is GAGVSQSPSNKVTEKGKDVELRCDPISGHTALYWYRQSLGQGLEFLIYFQGNSAPDKSGLPSDRFSAERTGGSVSTLTIQRTQQEDSAVYLCASSLVQGYGYTFGSGTRLTVV.

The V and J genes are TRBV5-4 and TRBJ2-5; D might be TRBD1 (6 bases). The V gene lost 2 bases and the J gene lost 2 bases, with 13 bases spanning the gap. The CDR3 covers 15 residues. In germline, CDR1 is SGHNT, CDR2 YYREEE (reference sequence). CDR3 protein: CASSFGSGQQETQYF. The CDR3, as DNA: TGTGCCAGCAGCTTTGGGTCGGGACAACAAGAGACCCAGTACTTC.

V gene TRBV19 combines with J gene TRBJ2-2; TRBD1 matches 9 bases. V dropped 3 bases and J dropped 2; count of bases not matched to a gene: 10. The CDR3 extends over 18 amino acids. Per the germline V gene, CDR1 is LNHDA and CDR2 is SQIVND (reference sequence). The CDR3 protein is CASSMGQGNFGNTGELFF. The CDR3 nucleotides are TGTGCCAGTAGTATGGGACAGGGTAATTTCGGAAACACCGGGGAGCTGTTTTTT.

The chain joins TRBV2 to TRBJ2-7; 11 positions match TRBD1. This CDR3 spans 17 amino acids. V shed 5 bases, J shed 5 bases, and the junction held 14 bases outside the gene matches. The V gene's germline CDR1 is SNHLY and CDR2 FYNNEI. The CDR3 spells CASSLRDRGSFSDEQYF. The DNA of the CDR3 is TGTGCCAGCAGTTTACGGGACAGGGGGAGTTTTTCCGACGAGCAGTACTTC.

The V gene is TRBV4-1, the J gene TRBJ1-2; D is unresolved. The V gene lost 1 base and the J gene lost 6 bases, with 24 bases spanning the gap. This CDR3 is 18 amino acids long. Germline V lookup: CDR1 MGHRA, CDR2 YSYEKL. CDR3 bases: TGCGCCAGCAGCCAAGGAGCATCCCTCACGGGGAGTAGGGATGGCTACACCTTC. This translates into CASSQGASLTGSRDGYTF.

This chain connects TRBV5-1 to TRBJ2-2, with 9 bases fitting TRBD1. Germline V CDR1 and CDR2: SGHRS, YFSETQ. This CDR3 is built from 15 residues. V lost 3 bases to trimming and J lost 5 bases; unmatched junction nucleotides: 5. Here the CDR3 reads CASSYGTGHTGELFF. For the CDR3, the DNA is TGCGCCAGCAGCTATGGGACAGGGCATACCGGGGAGCTGTTTTTT.

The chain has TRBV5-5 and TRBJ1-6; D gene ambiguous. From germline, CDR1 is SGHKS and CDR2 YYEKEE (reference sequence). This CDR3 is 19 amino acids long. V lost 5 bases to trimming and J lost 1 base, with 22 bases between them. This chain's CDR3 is CASRWTFPPLSSYNSPLHF. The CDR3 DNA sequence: TGTGCCAGCAGGTGGACTTTTCCTCCTTTATCGTCCTATAATTCACCCCTCCACTTT.

The CDR3 DNA reads TGTGCCAGCACCATAATAATACACGAGCAGTTCTTC. Its protein is CASTIIIHEQFF. The chain joins TRBV7-9 to TRBJ2-1, with unresolved D. Germline-derived CDR1 and CDR2 are SEHNR and FQNEAQ (reference sequence). The CDR3 runs 12 residues. V was clipped by 7 bases and J by 10 bases, with 14 bases between them.

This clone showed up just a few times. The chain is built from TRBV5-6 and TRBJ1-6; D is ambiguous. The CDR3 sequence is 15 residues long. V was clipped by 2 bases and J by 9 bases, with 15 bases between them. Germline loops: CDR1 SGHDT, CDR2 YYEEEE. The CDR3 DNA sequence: TGTGCCAGCAGCTTACGCCCGGGAAAAAGTTCACCCCTCCACTTT. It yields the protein CASSLRPGKSSPLHF.

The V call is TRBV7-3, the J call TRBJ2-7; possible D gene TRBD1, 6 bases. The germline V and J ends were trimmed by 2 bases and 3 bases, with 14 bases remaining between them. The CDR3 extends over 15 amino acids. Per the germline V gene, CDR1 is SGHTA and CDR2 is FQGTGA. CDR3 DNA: TGTGCCAGCAGCTTATCCAGGGGCACACACTACGAGCAGTACTTC. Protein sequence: CASSLSRGTHYEQYF.

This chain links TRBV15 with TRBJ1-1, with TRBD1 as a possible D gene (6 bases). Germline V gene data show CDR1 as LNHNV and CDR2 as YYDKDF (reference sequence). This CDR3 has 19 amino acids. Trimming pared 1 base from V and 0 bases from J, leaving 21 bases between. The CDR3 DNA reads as TGTGCCACCAGCAGAGTCCCTCGGGGGGCTAACTTTTTGAACACTGAAGCTTTCTTT. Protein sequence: CATSRVPRGANFLNTEAFF.

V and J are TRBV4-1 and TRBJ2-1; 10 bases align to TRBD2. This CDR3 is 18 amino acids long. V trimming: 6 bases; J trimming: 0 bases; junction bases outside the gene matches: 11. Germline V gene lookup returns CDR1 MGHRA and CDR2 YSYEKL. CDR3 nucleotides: TGCGCCAGCAGGATCATCAGCGGGGGGGCCAGCTCCTACAATGAGCAGTTCTTC. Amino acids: CASRIISGGASSYNEQFF.

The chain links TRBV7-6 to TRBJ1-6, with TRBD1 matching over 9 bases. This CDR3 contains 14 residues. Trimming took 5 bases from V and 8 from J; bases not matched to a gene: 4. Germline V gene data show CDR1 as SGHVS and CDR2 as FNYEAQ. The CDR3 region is CASSPQGADSPLHF. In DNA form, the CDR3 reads TGTGCCAGCAGCCCACAGGGGGCGGATTCACCCCTCCACTTT.